A single sample gave rise to the 10 T cell receptor beta chains below, sequenced in a study of blood T cell repertoires in COVID-19. Sequenced by immunoSEQ multiplex PCR; TCRdb stores in-frame clones only, minus some. The table shows about 42,000 clones, with around 87% occurring only once. Input material: peripheral blood. These receptors were obtained from a man aged 25 to 40 with active or convalescent COVID-19.

The chain is built from TRBV28 and TRBJ1-1; D possibly corresponds to TRBD1 (6 bases). Trimming pared 9 bases from V and 0 bases from J, leaving 11 bases between. This CDR3 region has 13 residues. Germline V gene sequence: CDR1 MDHEN, CDR2 SYDVKM. The CDR3 sequence: CASGGHMNTEAFF. CDR3 coding DNA: TGTGCCAGTGGGGGACATATGAACACTGAAGCTTTCTTT.

The gene calls are TRBV28 and TRBJ1-5; 7 bases match TRBD1. CDR1 MDHEN and CDR2 SYDVKM come from the germline V gene. The CDR3 sequence is 20 residues long. V lost 5 bases, J lost 0 bases, and 19 bases stayed unmatched. The CDR3 region is CASSPLRPGQNFYSNQPQHF. The CDR3, as DNA: TGTGCCAGCAGTCCCCTCCGACCGGGACAGAACTTCTATAGCAATCAGCCCCAGCATTTT.

This rearrangement joins TRBV4-2 to TRBJ1-2, with D possibly being TRBD1 (6 bases). Germline V gene sequence: CDR1 LGHNA, CDR2 YNFKEQ. The V end was cut by 0 bases, the J end by 0 bases, with 8 bases between. This CDR3 has 15 residues. In DNA form, the CDR3 reads TGTGCCAGCAGCCAAGAACAGGGATCTAACTATGGCTACACCTTC. This codes for CASSQEQGSNYGYTF.

The V and J genes are TRBV2 and TRBJ2-3; TRBD2 agrees at 8 bases. The CDR3 length is 15 residues. Germline-derived CDR1 and CDR2 are SNHLY and FYNNEI. V trimming: 9 bases; J trimming: 0 bases; junction bases outside the gene matches: 8. This CDR3 is CASKTSETSTDTQYF. Here the CDR3 DNA reads TGTGCCAGTAAGACTAGCGAGACTAGCACAGATACGCAGTATTTT.

This clone showed up just once. The V and J genes are TRBV4-1 and TRBJ1-1, with TRBD1 identical over 12 bases. With 2 bases clipped from V and 4 bases from J, the junction kept 14 bases outside the gene matches. Germline V lookup: CDR1 MGHRA, CDR2 YSYEKL. CDR3 length equals 19 residues. CDR3 sequence reads: CASSQTRDRGLVGGTEAFF. CDR3 nucleotide sequence: TGCGCCAGCAGCCAAACACGGGACAGGGGGCTGGTTGGGGGCACTGAAGCTTTCTTT.

This clone was detected a few times. The gene calls are TRBV5-1 and TRBJ1-3; 11 positions agree with TRBD1. This CDR3 comprises 18 residues. The V gene's germline CDR1 is SGHRS and CDR2 YFSETQ. The J segment lost 0 bases and the V segment lost 0 bases, leaving 5 bases of the junction unmatched. The chain's CDR3 is CASSLEDRGLSSGNTIYF. The CDR3 region has the DNA TGCGCCAGCAGCTTGGAGGACAGGGGGCTGAGCTCTGGAAACACCATATATTTT.

J is TRBJ1-1 and V is TRBV7-2, with 10 bases lining up with TRBD1. The germline V gene encodes CDR1 SGHTA and CDR2 FQGNSA. This CDR3 is built from 18 residues. J lost 4 bases, V lost 1 base, and 12 bases had no gene match. The CDR3: CASSLGGGTGVWFTEAFF. DNA of the CDR3: TGTGCCAGCAGCTTAGGGGGAGGGACAGGGGTTTGGTTCACTGAAGCTTTCTTT.

The chain joins TRBV29-1 to TRBJ1-4; 8 bases map to TRBD1. Looked up from germline, CDR1 is SQVTM and CDR2 is ANQGSEA. V gave up 6 bases and J gave up 8 bases; unmatched junction bases: 8. This CDR3 is 13 amino acids long. CDR3 in amino acids: CSVTDRGGEKLFF. The DNA for the CDR3 is TGCAGCGTCACAGACAGGGGTGGCGAAAAACTGTTTTTT.

The V gene is TRBV19, the J gene TRBJ1-2, with TRBD1 as a possible D gene (5 bases). CDR1 and CDR2 from the germline V gene are LNHDA and SQIVND (reference sequence). The CDR3 covers 17 residues. V was clipped by 1 base and J by 4 bases, with 19 bases between them. CDR3 amino acids: CASSIALQAAGGYGYTF. The CDR3 DNA follows: TGTGCCAGTAGTATAGCCCTACAGGCTGCGGGAGGCTATGGCTACACCTTC.

V and J are TRBV2 and TRBJ1-1; 8 nucleotides match TRBD1. The V segment lost 7 bases and the J segment 1 base; nucleotides outside the gene matches: 5. The CDR3 has 14 residues. The germline V gene has CDR1 SNHLY and CDR2 FYNNEI. The CDR3 is CASTNRGKNTEAFF. Here the CDR3 DNA reads TGTGCCAGCACTAACAGGGGGAAGAACACTGAAGCTTTCTTT.